This T cell receptor (beta chain) stems from a study of cytomegalovirus exposure and HLA in healthy donors. Study-wide results and limits: Generally TCR sequences proved uncommon, though certain public TCRs appeared in numerous donors.

V was clipped by 3 bases and J by 3 bases; unmatched bases: 5. Germline assignment: CDR1 SGHNT and CDR2 YENEEA. CDR3 size: 15 residues. Note on this clone: Its specificity is not known.

PCR involved 60 Vbeta and 13 Jbeta primers. Profiled with immunoSEQ multiplex PCR; TCRdb holds only in-frame clones, not every one. Of some 80,000 clones listed, 75% to 85% are singletons. The clonotype comes from a man aged 35 to 55 in good health and CMV-seronegative. The sample comprised PBMCs. This chain joins TRBV11-3 and TRBJ2-1; 7 nucleotides agree with TRBD2. The CDR3 region is CASSFGTGGYNEQFF. The CDR3 nucleotides read TGTGCCAGCAGCTTCGGAACGGGGGGCTACAATGAGCAGTTCTTC.